These 26 T cell receptor beta chains were sequenced from one sample in a study of molecular identifiers for immune sequencing clone quantification. TCRdb re-derived calls from the PCR reads in MiXCR, one entry per CDR3 protein. The data contain roughly 100,000 distinct CDR3 sequences, about 35% of them singletons. The specimen was naive CD8+ T cells from blood, with Jurkat cell RNA spiked in. Subset specified: FACS-sorted CD8+CD4-CCR7+CD45RA+ naive T cells. All receptors derive from a human donor in good health. Some libraries in this study had Jurkat cell RNA spiked in.

This clonotype was counted at least ten times. The V call is TRBV13, the J call TRBJ2-7; D ambiguous. Germline V gene sequence: CDR1 PRHDT, CDR2 FYEKMQ (reference sequence). This CDR3 has 11 residues. V was trimmed by 0 bases and J by 6 bases, leaving 3 bases between them. This CDR3 reads CASSLGREQYF. Written as DNA, the CDR3 is TGTGCCAGCAGCTTAGGGCGCGAGCAGTACTTC.

This clonotype was seen a single time. Relative to the germline gene, one junction end is altered; a read error may explain this. The chain carries TRBV11-2 and TRBJ1-1; no clear D gene. The germline CDR1 and CDR2 sequences are SGHAT and FQNNGV. The CDR3 runs 15 residues. This CDR3 reads CASSLNPGLNAEAFF. In nucleotides, the CDR3 is TGTGCCAGCAGCTTAAACCCAGGATTGAACGCTGAAGCTTTCTTT.

The rearrangement joins TRBV11-2 to TRBJ2-4; 7 bases are a match to TRBD1. The CDR3 contains 17 residues. The germline CDR1 and CDR2 sequences are SGHAT and FQNNGV. Trimming took 0 bases from V and 8 from J; bases not matched to a gene: 13. Here the CDR3 reads CASSLDLGGHRADIQYF. DNA of the CDR3: TGTGCCAGCAGCTTAGATTTAGGGGGCCACAGGGCGGACATTCAGTACTTC.

The rearrangement uses TRBV6-2 or TRBV6-3 and TRBJ1-2, with 9 bases matching TRBD1. The CDR3 has 16 amino acids. V dropped 5 bases and J dropped 5; count of bases not matched to a gene: 12. CDR1 is MNHEY, CDR2 SVGEGT, per germline. The CDR3 DNA reads TGTGCCAGCAGTCTCCGCCGGGACAGGGCGTCATATGGCTACACCTTC. It translates to CASSLRRDRASYGYTF.

V is TRBV13 and J is TRBJ2-3; 13 positions match TRBD2. The CDR3 extends over 17 amino acids. After removal of 0 bases from V and 2 bases from J, the junction contained 2 bases not matched to a gene. The germline V gene has CDR1 PRHDT and CDR2 FYEKMQ (reference sequence). CDR3 nucleotides: TGTGCCAGCAGCTTAGGTACTAGCGGGAGGGCCACAGATACGCAGTATTTT. Its protein product is CASSLGTSGRATDTQYF.

The chain has TRBV7-2 and TRBJ2-3, with 8 bases identical to TRBD2. This CDR3 is 16 amino acids long. After removal of 7 bases from V and 8 bases from J, the junction contained 17 bases not matched to a gene. The germline V gene has CDR1 SGHTA and CDR2 FQGNSA. Written as DNA, the CDR3 is TGTGCCAGCACCGCCCGCGATAGCGGGAAGTTAGCTACGCAGTATTTT. Its translation: CASTARDSGKLATQYF. Full variable domain (outside the CDR3, taken from reference TRBV7-2 and TRBJ2-3): GAGVSQSPSNKVTEKGKDVELRCDPISGHTALYWYRQSLGQGLEFLIYFQGNSAPDKSGLPSDRFSAERTGGSVSTLTIQRTQQEDSAVYLCASTARDSGKLATQYFGPGTRLTVL.

This clonotype occurred a few times. CDR3 sequence (DNA): TGTGCCAGCAGCCCTACTAGGACAGTCACAGATACGCAGTATTTT. This gives the protein CASSPTRTVTDTQYF. J is TRBJ2-3 and V is TRBV6-5; tentatively, D is TRBD1 (6 bases). The CDR3 has 15 amino acids. V lost 6 bases and J lost 2, with 15 bases in between. The germline CDR1 and CDR2 sequences are MNHEY and SVGAGI.

A remark on this clonotype: Since a much larger clone is just one base distant, this may be a read error. The genes are TRBV7-2 and TRBJ2-1; D gene unclear. Germline V gene lookup returns CDR1 SGHTA and CDR2 FQGNSA. The CDR3 has 16 amino acids. V lost 7 bases, J lost 0 bases, and 16 bases lay in between. The CDR3 DNA sequence: TGTGCCAGCAACCCTTTTCGGGCAAGCTCCTACAATGAGCAGTTCTTC. As protein: CASNPFRASSYNEQFF.

This clonotype was detected a few times. The chain combines TRBV28 with TRBJ1-4, with TRBD1 as a possible D gene (5 bases). The germline CDR1 and CDR2 sequences are MDHEN and SYDVKM. V lost 5 bases and J 0 bases, leaving 7 bases between the germline ends. The CDR3 consists of 14 residues. In nucleotides, the CDR3 is TGTGCCAGCAGTGTGACAGCAACTAATGAAAAACTGTTTTTT. Translation gives CASSVTATNEKLFF.

The genes are TRBV15 and TRBJ2-5; D unresolved. Germline V gives CDR1 LNHNV, CDR2 YYDKDF (reference sequence). V dropped 0 bases and J dropped 0 bases, with 8 bases sitting between them. The CDR3 is made up of 15 amino acids. CDR3 sequence reads: CATSREDEYQETQYF. CDR3 coding DNA: TGTGCCACCAGCAGAGAGGACGAGTACCAAGAGACCCAGTACTTC.

This clonotype was counted only a few times. The chain carries TRBV7-7 and TRBJ2-5, with D unclear. The V gene's germline CDR1 is SSHAT and CDR2 FNYEAQ (reference sequence). The CDR3 length is 13 residues. Trimming took off 2 bases at V and 2 bases at J, with 6 bases between the two ends. This CDR3 reads CASSLYEQETQYF. CDR3 nucleotide sequence: TGTGCCAGCAGCTTATACGAGCAAGAGACCCAGTACTTC.

This clonotype occurred a few times. J is TRBJ1-2 and V is TRBV23-1; 8 bases fit TRBD1. TRBV23-1 is an ORF; its function is uncertain. V shed 0 bases, J shed 4 bases, and the junction held 13 bases outside the gene matches. CDR3 length: 18 residues. CDR3 in DNA: TGCGCCAGCAGTCAATCCCCTCGGACAGGGTGGTCGGTCTATGGCTACACCTTC. Encoded protein: CASSQSPRTGWSVYGYTF.

The genes are TRBV4-3 and TRBJ2-7, with unresolved D. The CDR3 is made up of 14 amino acids. From germline, CDR1 is LGHNA and CDR2 YSLEER. The germline V and J ends were trimmed by 5 bases and 4 bases, with 15 bases remaining between them. CDR3 sequence: CASSYRPQGYEQYF. CDR3 coding DNA: TGCGCCAGCAGCTACCGTCCCCAAGGGTACGAGCAGTACTTC.

The chain joins TRBV27 to TRBJ2-1, with 7 positions matching TRBD1. CDR1 and CDR2 from the germline V gene are MNHEY and SMNVEV (reference sequence). Trimming at V came to 5 bases and at J to 4 bases, leaving 11 bases not matched to a gene. CDR3 length: 16 residues. The CDR3 sequence: CASSPTTGVAYNEQFF. The CDR3 bases are TGTGCCAGCAGTCCAACCACAGGGGTCGCATACAATGAGCAGTTCTTC.

The CDR3 region has the DNA TGTGCCATCGGCGGACAGCGCACAGATACGCAGTATTTT. Amino acid sequence: CAIGGQRTDTQYF. The V gene is TRBV10-3, the J gene TRBJ2-3; TRBD1 might be the D (6 bases). CDR3 size: 13 residues. V lost 8 bases, J lost 1 base, and 10 bases lay in between. Germline V gives CDR1 ENHRY, CDR2 SYGVKD.

This clonotype was found once. The missing conserved phenylalanine or tryptophan at the end of this CDR3 makes a read error likely. The limits of the CDR3 on the DNA are not certain, so only TCRdb's listed CDR3 is given. This chain joins TRBV2 and TRBJ2-7; TRBD2 is the table's D call, not checked against the DNA. Inclusive of both ends, the CDR3 amounts to 14 amino acids. Per the germline V gene, CDR1 is SNHLY and CDR2 is FYNNEI. CDR3 in amino acids: CASSEVMGAYDQSY.

To note about this clonotype: This sequence may be a read error, since a much larger clone differs from it by one base. The chain uses TRBV19 and TRBJ2-7; 8 nucleotides agree with TRBD1. The CDR3 has 13 amino acids. V lost 5 bases and J lost 6; bases outside the gene matches: 6. In germline, CDR1 is LNHDA, CDR2 SQIVND (reference sequence). The CDR3 nucleotides read TGTGCCAGTAGTTATCGGACAGGGTGCGAGCAGTACTTC. Amino acids: CASSYRTGCEQYF.

This clonotype was picked up many times. The chain has TRBV28 and TRBJ1-4; TRBD1 is a possible D gene (6 bases). Germline loops: CDR1 MDHEN, CDR2 SYDVKM. With 5 bases removed from V and 5 bases from J, the gap between germline ends came to 21 bases. The CDR3 extends over 17 amino acids. The CDR3 nucleotides read TGTGCCAGCAGTCCCACTCGGGGAGGGGGACACAATGAAAAACTGTTTTTT. Encoded protein: CASSPTRGGGHNEKLFF.

This clonotype was seen only a few times. This chain connects TRBV13 to TRBJ2-5; no clear D gene. V lost 0 bases and J 7 bases, leaving 15 bases between the germline ends. The V gene's germline CDR1 is PRHDT and CDR2 FYEKMQ (reference sequence). This CDR3 spans 15 amino acids. The CDR3 reads CASSLGLRGFGTQYF. As DNA, the CDR3 is TGTGCCAGCAGCTTAGGCCTAAGAGGTTTTGGGACCCAGTACTTC.

Details on this clonotype: The junction departs from germline at one end; a sequencing error may be responsible. The chain links TRBV7-8 to TRBJ2-1, with TRBD1 matching 8 bases. CDR1 and CDR2 from the germline V gene are SGHVS and FQNEAQ. The CDR3 contains 16 residues. CDR3 amino acids: CASSLTGDAFYDEQFF. The CDR3 bases are TGTGCCAGCAGCTTGACAGGGGACGCCTTCTACGATGAGCAGTTCTTC.

This clonotype occurred many times. The chain uses TRBV28 and TRBJ1-2, with TRBD1 identical over 7 bases. Germline lookup yields CDR1 MDHEN and CDR2 SYDVKM. CDR3 length: 14 residues. J was trimmed by 4 bases and V by 7 bases; bases with no gene match: 9. DNA for the CDR3: TGTGCCAGCAAACCGGGACAGCAAATCTATGGCTACACCTTC. Its translation: CASKPGQQIYGYTF.

The V and J genes are TRBV10-3 and TRBJ2-7, with TRBD1 identical over 8 bases. CDR3 size: 15 residues. V was pared by 3 bases and J by 2 bases, with 6 bases of the junction left unmatched. The V gene's germline CDR1 is ENHRY and CDR2 SYGVKD. The CDR3 is CAISEAGGFAYEQYF. CDR3 nucleotides: TGTGCCATCAGTGAAGCAGGGGGCTTTGCCTACGAGCAGTACTTC.

This clonotype was counted a few times. The rearrangement links TRBV29-1 to TRBJ2-2; D possibly uses TRBD1 or TRBD2 (7 bases each). Germline V lookup: CDR1 SQVTM, CDR2 ANQGSEA. The CDR3 spans 14 residues. Trimming cost V 1 base and J 5 bases, with 11 bases left between them. This CDR3 reads CSVEVRGGTGELFF. For the CDR3, the DNA is TGCAGCGTTGAAGTCAGGGGGGGGACCGGGGAGCTGTTTTTT.

There are many counts of this clonotype. V and J are TRBV29-1 and TRBJ2-7; 11 bases map to TRBD2. The V segment lost 6 bases and the J segment 0 bases; nucleotides outside the gene matches: 4. The germline V gene encodes CDR1 SQVTM and CDR2 ANQGSEA. The length of the CDR3 is 14 residues. The DNA for the CDR3 is TGCAGCGTCTTGACTAGCGGGAACTCCTACGAGCAGTACTTC. Its translation: CSVLTSGNSYEQYF.

This sequence joins TRBV20-1 and TRBJ2-3; TRBD2 agrees at 8 bases. CDR1 and CDR2 from the germline V gene are DFQATT and SNEGSKA (reference sequence). The CDR3 spans 16 residues. The trim removed 5 bases at V and 5 bases at J, leaving 15 bases unmatched. The CDR3 DNA sequence: TGCAGTGCTGATACCACCCTTAGCGGGATTGGAGATACGCAGTATTTT. Translation gives CSADTTLSGIGDTQYF.

The V and J genes are TRBV28 and TRBJ1-5; D call uncertain. V shed 4 bases and J shed 3 bases, with 13 bases lying between them. Germline CDR1 and CDR2: MDHEN and SYDVKM. There are 15 residues in the CDR3. The CDR3 sequence: CASSCVGLNNQPQHF. CDR3 DNA: TGTGCCAGCAGTTGTGTGGGCCTCAACAATCAGCCCCAGCATTTT.